Below, one T cell receptor (beta chain) is given with its context. Antigen specificity is unknown. This entry comes from a study of shared clonotypes between healthy human individuals. Findings of the study overall: Memory subsets had estimated richness that was generally smaller than that of naive subsets. In contrast to clonotypes shared by all four donors, non-shared clonotypes had lower generation probabilities.

The assay was immunoSEQ multiplex PCR, and TCRdb's table has in-frame clones only and misses some. The sample has millions of clones; around 95% are singletons. The source material was naive CD4+ T cells sorted from blood. The subset: CD45RA+ positively selected. The origin of this receptor is a man aged 18 to 29 in good health.

CDR3 sequence: CASSRQGTYNSPLHF. CDR3 DNA sequence: TGTGCCAGCTCACGTCAGGGGACCTATAATTCACCCCTCCACTTT. The chain joins TRBV18 to TRBJ1-6, with a tentative D call TRBD1 (6 bases). Germline values: CDR1 KGHSH, CDR2 LQKENI. With 4 bases removed from V and 2 bases from J, the gap between germline ends came to 9 bases. The CDR3 has 15 residues.